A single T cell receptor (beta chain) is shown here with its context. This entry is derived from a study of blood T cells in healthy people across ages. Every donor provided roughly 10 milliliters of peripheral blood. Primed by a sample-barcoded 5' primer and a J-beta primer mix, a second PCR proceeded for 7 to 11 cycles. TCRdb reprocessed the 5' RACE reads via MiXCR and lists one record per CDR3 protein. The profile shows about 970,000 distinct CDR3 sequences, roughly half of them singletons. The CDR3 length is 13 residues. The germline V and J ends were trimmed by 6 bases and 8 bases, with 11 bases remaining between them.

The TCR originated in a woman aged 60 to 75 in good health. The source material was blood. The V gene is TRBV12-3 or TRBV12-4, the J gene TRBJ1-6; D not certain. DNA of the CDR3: TGTGCCAGCAGCCTCGAAAATGATTCACCCCTCCACTTT. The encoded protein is CASSLENDSPLHF.